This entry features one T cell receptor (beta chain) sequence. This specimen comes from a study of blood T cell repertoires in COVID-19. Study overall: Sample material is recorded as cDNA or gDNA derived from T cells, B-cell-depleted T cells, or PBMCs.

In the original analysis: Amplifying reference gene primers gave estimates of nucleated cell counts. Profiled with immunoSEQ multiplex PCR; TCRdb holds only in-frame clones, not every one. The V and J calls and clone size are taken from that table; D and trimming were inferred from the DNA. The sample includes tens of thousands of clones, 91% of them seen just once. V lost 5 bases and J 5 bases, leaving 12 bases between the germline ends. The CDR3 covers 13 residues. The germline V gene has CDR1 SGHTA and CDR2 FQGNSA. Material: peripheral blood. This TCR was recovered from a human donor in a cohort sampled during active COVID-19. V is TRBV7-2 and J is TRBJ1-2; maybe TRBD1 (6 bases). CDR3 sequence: CASSLQGRYGYTF. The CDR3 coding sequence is TGTGCCAGCAGCCTGCAGGGGAGATATGGCTACACCTTC.